This TCR beta chain was captured by sequencing in a study of technical replicates of blood from a few donors. Germline values: CDR1 MDHEN, CDR2 SYDVKM. This CDR3 spans 15 amino acids. The J segment lost 1 base and the V segment lost 6 bases, leaving 6 bases of the junction unmatched. Sequenced by immunoSEQ multiplex PCR; TCRdb stores in-frame clones only, minus some. Of 100,000 or so clones detected, about 95% appear once; the ten largest clones hold approximately 0.33%. The rearrangement uses TRBV28 and TRBJ1-1; 9 bases are shared with TRBD1. Sample: T cells isolated from PBMCs. The sequence was collected from a human donor in good health. CDR3 DNA: TGTGCCAGCAGCTTACCGGGACAGGGGAACACTGAAGCTTTCTTT. As protein: CASSLPGQGNTEAFF.